A selection of T cell receptor beta chains follows, all from one sample in a study of T cells after yellow fever vaccination. Via MiXCR, TCRdb re-called the 5' RACE reads, giving one row per CDR3 protein. The data contain 500,000 to 650,000 distinct CDR3 sequences, roughly an eighth of them singletons. Here the sequenced sample was PBMCs, taken on the day of the yellow fever booster vaccination. The receptors were gathered from a man younger than 45 who received the YFV17D yellow fever vaccine. The CDR3 runs from the conserved cysteine through the conserved F or W. Each record gives: J gene, V gene, clone size, D gene, CDR3 protein, CDR3 DNA. A D gene is named only where the DNA matches it firmly. Clone size is not always given. Where it is, it says once, few, many or a class for expanded clones.

TRBJ1-6,TRBV11-1,.,TRBD1,CASSLVGTGGTYNSPLHF,TGTGCCAGCAGCTTAGTCGGGACAGGGGGGACCTATAATTCACCCCTCCACTTT
TRBJ1-6,TRBV5-1,.,.,CASSLDREGYSPLHF,TGCGCCAGCAGCCTGGACCGAGAAGGGTATTCACCCCTCCACTTT
TRBJ2-7,TRBV5-1,.,TRBD1,CASSAGQAAAYEQYF,TGCGCCAGCAGCGCAGGACAGGCGGCAGCCTACGAGCAGTACTTC
TRBJ2-7,TRBV10-3,.,.,CAISEPDRPASYEQYF,TGTGCCATCAGTGAGCCCGACAGGCCCGCTTCCTACGAGCAGTACTTC
TRBJ2-4,TRBV4-2,few,TRBD2,CASSPTSGMSDIQYF,TGTGCCAGCAGCCCGACTAGCGGGATGTCAGACATTCAGTACTTC
TRBJ2-7,TRBV25-1,many,TRBD1,CASSAPPGTDNFYEQYF,TGTGCCAGCAGTGCCCCGCCCGGGACAGATAATTTCTACGAGCAGTACTTC
TRBJ2-1,TRBV7-2,.,.,CASSFSGSWVNEQFF,TGTGCCAGCAGCTTCTCGGGGTCGTGGGTCAATGAGCAGTTCTTC
TRBJ2-1,TRBV6-6,.,.,CASRNTYNEQFF,TGTGCCAGCAGAAACACATACAATGAGCAGTTCTTC
TRBJ1-5,TRBV24-1,few,.,CATSEPGRSPNQPQHF,TGTGCCACCAGTGAACCGGGACGGTCCCCCAATCAGCCCCAGCATTTT
TRBJ2-1,TRBV24-1,few,.,CATGPPGSYNEQFF,TGTGCCACCGGCCCCCCGGGCTCCTACAATGAGCAGTTCTTC
TRBJ2-7,TRBV6-2/TRBV6-3,many,.,CASSQYYEQYF,TGTGCCAGCAGCCAATACTACGAGCAGTACTTC
TRBJ2-1,TRBV5-1,.,TRBD2,CASSLGVTSGHNEQFF,TGCGCCAGCAGCTTGGGGGTCACTAGCGGACACAATGAGCAGTTCTTC
TRBJ2-1,TRBV7-3,few,TRBD2,CASSLTSGLAGGNEQFF,TGTGCCAGCAGCTTAACTTCGGGACTAGCGGGTGGCAATGAGCAGTTCTTC
TRBJ2-7,TRBV27,few,.,CASSSQGGRMEQYF,TGTGCCAGCAGTTCACAGGGTGGGAGGATGGAGCAGTACTTC
TRBJ2-7,TRBV5-1,.,TRBD2,CASSQFSSGTSYEQYF,TGCGCCAGCAGCCAGTTTTCTAGCGGGACATCCTACGAGCAGTACTTC
TRBJ2-7,TRBV10-3,.,TRBD1,CAISEVRDRATYEQYF,TGTGCCATCAGTGAGGTCCGAGACAGGGCCACCTACGAGCAGTACTTC
TRBJ2-6,TRBV6-1,.,.,CASSPLLGSHGANVLTF,TGTGCCAGCAGTCCTCTCCTGGGGTCCCATGGGGCCAACGTCCTGACTTTC
TRBJ2-1,TRBV7-9,many,.,CASQAENSYNEQFF,TGTGCCAGCCAAGCGGAGAACTCCTACAATGAGCAGTTCTTC
TRBJ2-7,TRBV7-9,.,.,CASSPVAVAKYEQYF,TGTGCCAGCAGCCCCGTGGCGGTAGCCAAATACGAGCAGTACTTC
TRBJ2-7,TRBV29-1,few,.,CSVEDGQHGALSSYEQYF,TGCAGCGTTGAAGACGGACAGCACGGTGCCCTAAGCTCCTACGAGCAGTACTTC
TRBJ2-2,TRBV11-1,few,.,CASSSRVGATGELFF,TGTGCCAGCAGCTCCAGGGTAGGGGCGACCGGGGAGCTGTTTTTT
TRBJ1-2,TRBV7-9,.,.,CASSSTSTVGHGYTF,TGTGCCAGCAGCTCGACCTCGACGGTTGGGCATGGCTACACCTTC
TRBJ2-1,TRBV20-1,.,TRBD2,CSARAPSGGGWDEQFF,TGCAGTGCTAGAGCTCCCAGCGGGGGGGGATGGGATGAGCAGTTCTTC
TRBJ2-7,TRBV5-6,.,.,CASSLGPPQGFHEQYF,TGTGCCAGCAGCTTGGGTCCCCCCCAGGGTTTCCACGAGCAGTACTTC
TRBJ2-2,TRBV9,.,TRBD2,CASSVVAGGAGELFF,TGTGCCAGCAGCGTAGTAGCGGGAGGGGCCGGGGAGCTGTTTTTT
TRBJ1-3,TRBV27,few,.,CASSSEGGLGNTIYF,TGTGCCAGCAGTTCCGAAGGCGGGCTGGGAAACACCATATATTTT